Following are 30 T cell receptor beta chains from one sample sequenced in a study of blood T cell repertoires in COVID-19. Libraries were prepared by immunoSEQ multiplex PCR; TCRdb keeps only in-frame clonotypes and omits some of them. The sample contains 490,000 or so clones, 75% to 90% of which appear only once. The source material was PBMCs or T cells enriched from blood (not recorded which). These receptors were obtained from a woman in her sixties who had recovered from COVID-19.

The V gene is TRBV5-5, the J gene TRBJ2-5; tentative D call: TRBD2 (6 bases). CDR1 SGHKS and CDR2 YYEKEE come from the germline V gene (reference sequence). Trimming took off 0 bases at V and 5 bases at J, with 17 bases between the two ends. The CDR3 runs to 16 residues. This CDR3 is CASSLEVRRSGETQYF. CDR3 coding DNA: TGTGCCAGCAGCTTGGAGGTCAGGCGGAGCGGGGAGACCCAGTACTTC.

The J gene is TRBJ2-3, the V gene TRBV5-4; D is perhaps TRBD1 (5 bases). The CDR3 consists of 16 residues. CDR1 is SGHNT and CDR2 is YYREEE in the germline V gene (reference sequence). V was cut by 1 base and J by 4 bases, with 16 bases left in between. In nucleotides, the CDR3 is TGTGCCAGCAGCTTGTCAGGGCAGGCTCAAGCAGATACGCAGTATTTT. Its translation: CASSLSGQAQADTQYF.

V and J are TRBV6-5 and TRBJ1-5; maybe TRBD1 (5 bases). Trimming pared 7 bases from V and 6 bases from J, leaving 19 bases between. Germline CDR1 and CDR2: MNHEY and SVGAGI. The CDR3 extends over 15 amino acids. The CDR3 region has the DNA TGTGCCAGCAAAATCAACCGGGGGGTAGGTCAGCCCCAGCATTTT. Protein: CASKINRGVGQPQHF.

This clone was observed a single time. The J gene is TRBJ2-2, the V gene TRBV2, with D hard to call. The CDR3 is 13 amino acids. With 7 bases removed from V and 2 bases from J, the gap between germline ends came to 8 bases. The germline V gene encodes CDR1 SNHLY and CDR2 FYNNEI. Written as DNA, the CDR3 is TGTGCCAGCATCCTAGAAAACACCGGGGAGCTGTTTTTT. Translated: CASILENTGELFF.

This clone has only one observation. The same CDR3 also results from other DNA sequences found in this sample. This chain links TRBV5-1 with TRBJ1-3; the D gene is possibly TRBD1 (5 bases). Looked up from germline, CDR1 is SGHRS and CDR2 is YFSETQ. This CDR3 has 14 amino acids. V was cut by 4 bases and J by 3 bases, with 11 bases left in between. CDR3: CASSLGGGGNTIYF. The DNA of the CDR3 is TGCGCCAGCAGCCTGGGGGGAGGTGGAAACACCATATATTTT.

This chain joins TRBV10-2 and TRBJ1-2; D gene ambiguous. The V and J ends lost 8 bases and 4 bases respectively, with 29 bases between them. The germline V gene has CDR1 WSHSY and CDR2 SAAADI. The CDR3 has 18 residues. The CDR3: CASRQEGSSIHRIYGYTF. DNA of the CDR3: TGCGCCAGCCGCCAGGAGGGCTCATCAATCCACCGGATCTATGGCTACACCTTC.

CDR3 sequence (DNA): TGTGCCAGCAGTGAAGCCCAGGGCGAGTATGGCTACACCTTC. This codes for CASSEAQGEYGYTF. The chain recombines TRBV6-1 with TRBJ1-2; perhaps TRBD1 as D (5 bases). Germline V gene sequence: CDR1 MNHNS, CDR2 SASEGT. The CDR3 covers 14 residues. The V end lost 0 bases, the J end lost 5 bases, and 10 bases lay between the germline ends.

J is TRBJ2-7 and V is TRBV29-1; 12 bases align to TRBD2. Germline V CDR1 and CDR2: SQVTM, ANQGSEA. With V trimmed by 6 bases and J by 5 bases, 2 bases remained unmatched. The CDR3 loop spans 12 amino acids. The CDR3 is CSVRTSGDEQYV. The CDR3 nucleotides are TGCAGCGTCCGGACTAGCGGGGACGAGCAGTACGTC.

The V and J genes are TRBV11-2 and TRBJ2-5, with D perhaps matching TRBD2 (7 bases). The CDR3 length is 16 residues. V was cut by 5 bases and J by 4 bases, with 20 bases left in between. The V gene's germline CDR1 is SGHAT and CDR2 FQNNGV. The CDR3 DNA reads TGTGCCAGCAGCCCCTGGGTGGGGGGGGGCCGAGAGACCCAGTACTTC. This codes for CASSPWVGGGRETQYF.

The CDR3: CAISEPKQGRKVEQFF. CDR3 nucleotides: TGTGCCATCAGTGAGCCCAAACAGGGGAGGAAGGTTGAGCAGTTCTTC. The chain has TRBV10-3 and TRBJ2-1; D might be TRBD1 (7 bases). CDR3 length: 16 amino acids. V was pared by 2 bases and J by 9 bases, with 20 bases between. The germline V gene has CDR1 ENHRY and CDR2 SYGVKD.

The rearrangement joins TRBV6-5 to TRBJ1-6; 11 nucleotides line up with TRBD1. CDR1 and CDR2 (germline): MNHEY, SVGAGI. Trimming removed 7 bases from V and 8 bases from J; junction bases left unmatched: 7. This CDR3 is built from 15 residues. The CDR3 coding sequence is TGTGCCAGCAAACTAGGGACAGGGGGGGATTCACCCCTCCACTTT. Translation: CASKLGTGGDSPLHF.

This chain links TRBV5-4 with TRBJ1-2; a possible D gene is TRBD1 (5 bases). The CDR3 length is 13 residues. Germline V lookup: CDR1 SGHNT, CDR2 YYREEE (reference sequence). The ends were cut back, 9 bases at V and 6 bases at J, with 18 bases in the middle. In nucleotides, the CDR3 is TGTGCCAACTACTTCCAGGGCTCGGATGGCTACACCTTC. The encoded protein is CANYFQGSDGYTF.

The V call is TRBV11-3, the J call TRBJ1-4, with 7 bases aligning to TRBD1. From germline, CDR1 is SGHNT and CDR2 YENEEA. The CDR3 covers 14 residues. V lost 6 bases to trimming and J lost 1 base; unmatched junction nucleotides: 2. CDR3 sequence: CASSYRGTNEKLFF. The CDR3 nucleotides are TGTGCCAGCAGTTACAGGGGAACTAATGAAAAACTGTTTTTT.

CDR3 in amino acids: CASSLTSGGAYEQFF. As DNA, the CDR3 is TGTGCCAGCAGCCTGACTAGCGGGGGGGCGTATGAGCAGTTCTTC. The V and J genes are TRBV6-5 and TRBJ2-1, with TRBD2 matching over 14 bases. Trimming at V came to 6 bases and at J to 8 bases, leaving 6 bases not matched to a gene. The germline V gene encodes CDR1 MNHEY and CDR2 SVGAGI. This CDR3 contains 15 residues.

Only one count was recorded for this clone. The V gene is TRBV5-1, the J gene TRBJ1-6, with 10 bases matching TRBD1. The CDR3 has 18 amino acids. Trimming at V came to 0 bases and at J to 1 base, leaving 4 bases not matched to a gene. Germline V gene sequence: CDR1 SGHRS, CDR2 YFSETQ. CDR3: CASSLVGQGGSYNSPLHF. The CDR3 DNA reads as TGCGCCAGCAGCTTGGTCGGACAGGGGGGGTCCTATAATTCACCCCTCCACTTT.

The CDR3 region is CASSPRIPAGGQETQYF. The CDR3 DNA follows: TGTGCCAGCTCACCACGGATTCCAGCGGGGGGCCAAGAGACCCAGTACTTC. The rearrangement joins TRBV18 to TRBJ2-5; TRBD2 aligns across 9 bases. V shed 1 base, J shed 1 base, and the junction held 7 bases outside the gene matches. From germline, CDR1 is KGHSH and CDR2 LQKENI. There are 17 residues in the CDR3.

Note on this clone: The sample holds other DNA sequences that translate to the same CDR3. The rearrangement links TRBV6-5 to TRBJ1-3, with 8 bases identical to TRBD1. This CDR3 spans 14 amino acids. The V gene end was trimmed by 6 bases and the J gene end by 3 bases; junction bases not matched to a gene: 4. The germline V gene has CDR1 MNHEY and CDR2 SVGAGI. The CDR3 DNA reads TGTGCCAGCAGAGACAGGGGAGGTGGAAACACCATATATTTT. Translation: CASRDRGGGNTIYF.

The table lists this clone with a few counts. The chain has TRBV3-1 (or the pseudogene TRBV3-2) and TRBJ1-5, with a weak D call TRBD1 (5 bases). The CDR3 contains 15 residues. Trimming took 4 bases from V and 0 from J, leaving 10 bases between them. Germline V gene data show CDR1 as LGHDT and CDR2 as YNNKEL (reference sequence). The CDR3 spells CASSRGTVSNQPQHF. CDR3 nucleotide sequence: TGTGCCAGCAGCCGCGGGACCGTTAGCAATCAGCCCCAGCATTTT.

The rearrangement uses TRBV10-2 and TRBJ1-4, with TRBD1 as a possible D gene (5 bases). V was clipped by 1 base and J by 7 bases, with 10 bases between them. CDR3 length: 14 amino acids. Germline-derived CDR1 and CDR2 are WSHSY and SAAADI. The CDR3 bases are TGCGCCAGCAGTGAGTTGGGGGAGGGTGAAAAACTGTTTTTT. Encoded protein: CASSELGEGEKLFF.

The chain employs TRBV6-6 and TRBJ1-6; D might be TRBD1 (5 bases). This CDR3 contains 14 residues. Germline-derived CDR1 and CDR2 are MNHNY and SVGAGI (reference sequence). The V end was cut by 4 bases, the J end by 6 bases, with 10 bases between. The CDR3 protein is CASSLGTGNSPLHF. Here the CDR3 DNA reads TGTGCCAGCAGTTTAGGGACTGGTAATTCACCCCTCCACTTT.

The rearrangement joins TRBV18 to TRBJ1-5, with D hard to call. V was pared by 2 bases and J by 5 bases, with 4 bases between. In germline, CDR1 is KGHSH, CDR2 LQKENI. The CDR3 runs to 12 residues. CDR3 sequence (DNA): TGTGCCAGCTCACCAGGCTATCAGCCCCAGCATTTT. Translating it yields CASSPGYQPQHF.

This clone was recorded a few times. The chain links TRBV24-1 to TRBJ2-2; the match to TRBD2 covers 8 bases. Trimming took 3 bases from V and 3 from J; bases not matched to a gene: 5. The CDR3 is 16 amino acids. Per germline, CDR1 KGHDR and CDR2 SFDVKD. The CDR3 is CATSDLAGGDTGELFF. DNA for the CDR3: TGTGCCACCAGTGATCTGGCGGGGGGCGACACCGGGGAGCTGTTTTTT.

This chain links TRBV5-1 with TRBJ1-5; TRBD1 matches at 8 bases. V dropped 4 bases and J dropped 7; count of bases not matched to a gene: 7. The CDR3 spans 14 residues. The germline gives CDR1 SGHRS, CDR2 YFSETQ. The CDR3 loop is CASSPDREGQPQHF. In nucleotides, the CDR3 is TGCGCCAGCAGCCCGGACAGGGAAGGCCAGCCCCAGCATTTT.

The CDR3 loop is CASSSGGQGRLGEQFF. The CDR3 bases are TGTGCCAGCAGTTCAGGGGGACAGGGAAGGTTGGGAGAGCAGTTCTTC. The gene calls are TRBV6-5 and TRBJ2-1, with 9 bases matching TRBD1. J gave up 10 bases and V 4 bases, and 14 bases lay outside the gene matches. CDR1 and CDR2 (germline): MNHEY, SVGAGI. CDR3 size: 16 residues.

V and J are TRBV19 and TRBJ1-5, with a tentative D call TRBD1 (6 bases). CDR1 LNHDA and CDR2 SQIVND come from the germline V gene (reference sequence). V lost 6 bases to trimming and J lost 5 bases, with 11 bases between them. The CDR3 is 13 residues long. The CDR3 sequence: CASSRDTYQPQHF. The CDR3 DNA reads as TGTGCCAGTAGCCGGGACACTTATCAGCCCCAGCATTTT.

J is TRBJ1-6 and V is TRBV27, with D possibly TRBD1 on 5 matching bases. The CDR3 totals 15 residues. Trimming removed 7 bases from V and 6 bases from J, with 16 bases in between. CDR1 and CDR2 (germline): MNHEY, SMNVEV (reference sequence). In nucleotides, the CDR3 is TGTGCCAGCACCCCGACAGTGGCTAGTAATTCACCCCTCCACTTT. It specifies CASTPTVASNSPLHF.

The V call is TRBV19, the J call TRBJ1-1; D may be TRBD1 (6 bases). V was shortened by 4 bases and J by 4 bases, with 19 bases between the two germline ends. The germline V gene encodes CDR1 LNHDA and CDR2 SQIVND (reference sequence). CDR3 size: 16 residues. CDR3 protein: CASSKSQGIQGTEAFF. Here the CDR3 DNA reads TGTGCCAGTAGTAAATCACAGGGAATTCAAGGCACTGAAGCTTTCTTT. Filled out from reference TRBV19 and TRBJ1-1, the complete variable domain reads DGGITQSPKYLFRKEGQNVTLSCEQNLNHDAMYWYRQDPGQGLRLIYYSQIVNDFQKGDIAEGYSVSREKKESFPLTVTSAQKNPTAFYLCASSKSQGIQGTEAFFGQGTRLTVV.

The genes are TRBV6-5 and TRBJ1-1; D may be TRBD1 (6 bases). The V gene lost 2 bases and the J gene lost 5 bases, with 12 bases spanning the gap. This CDR3 is 14 amino acids long. Germline V CDR1 and CDR2: MNHEY, SVGAGI. Here the CDR3 reads CASSYRQVGTEAFF. The DNA for the CDR3 is TGTGCCAGCAGTTACAGACAGGTTGGGACTGAAGCTTTCTTT.

This CDR3 reads CASSLGVWGRTTSGANVLTF. The CDR3 nucleotides read TGCGCCAGCAGCTTGGGGGTGTGGGGCAGAACCACATCTGGGGCCAACGTCCTGACTTTC. This rearrangement joins TRBV5-1 to TRBJ2-6; TRBD1 might be the D (5 bases). V lost 0 bases, J lost 1 base, and 20 bases lay in between. Germline loops: CDR1 SGHRS, CDR2 YFSETQ. This CDR3 has 20 amino acids.

V usage is TRBV21-1 and J usage is TRBJ1-2; TRBD1, the D gene given by the table, was not confirmed from the DNA. TRBV21-1 is tagged as a pseudogene. The length of the CDR3 is 14 residues. DNA of the CDR3: TGTGCCAGCAGCAAAAGTCCAGGGGGCTATGGCTACACCTTC. It encodes CASSKSPGGYGYTF.